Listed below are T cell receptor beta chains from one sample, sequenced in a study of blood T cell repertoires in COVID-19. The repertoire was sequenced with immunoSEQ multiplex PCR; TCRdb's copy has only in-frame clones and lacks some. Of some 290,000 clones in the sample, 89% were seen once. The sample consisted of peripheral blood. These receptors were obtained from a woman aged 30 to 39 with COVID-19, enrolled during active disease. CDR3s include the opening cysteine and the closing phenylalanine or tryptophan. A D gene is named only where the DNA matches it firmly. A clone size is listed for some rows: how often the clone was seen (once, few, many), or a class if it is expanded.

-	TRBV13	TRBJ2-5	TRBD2	CASSNVGLADNQETQYF	TGTGCCAGCAGCAACGTCGGACTAGCGGATAACCAAGAGACCCAGTACTTC
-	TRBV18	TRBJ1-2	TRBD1	CASSVTGGHMDGYTF	TGTGCCAGCTCAGTTACAGGGGGCCATATGGATGGCTACACCTTC
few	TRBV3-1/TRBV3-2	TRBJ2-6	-	CASSPPGITGANVLTF	TGTGCCAGCAGCCCACCGGGGATAACCGGGGCCAACGTCCTGACTTTC
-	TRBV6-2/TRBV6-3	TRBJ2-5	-	CASSTPPGWQETQYF	TGTGCCAGCAGTACGCCTCCCGGGTGGCAAGAGACCCAGTACTTC
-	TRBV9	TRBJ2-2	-	CASNLPGHPTGELFF	TGTGCCAGCAACCTGCCGGGACACCCCACCGGGGAGCTGTTTTTT
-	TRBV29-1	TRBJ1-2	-	CSVVLQGRYGYTF	TGCAGCGTAGTTTTACAGGGTCGCTATGGCTACACCTTC
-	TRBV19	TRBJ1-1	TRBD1	CASSAGQGTVEAFF	TGTGCCAGTAGTGCGGGACAGGGGACGGTTGAAGCTTTCTTT
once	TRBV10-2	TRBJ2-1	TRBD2	CATGLAFGEQFF	TGCGCCACAGGACTAGCTTTCGGTGAGCAGTTCTTC
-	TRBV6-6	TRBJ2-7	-	CASRTIRDSYYEQYF	TGTGCCAGCAGGACCATCCGGGACTCCTACTACGAGCAGTACTTC
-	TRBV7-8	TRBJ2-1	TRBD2	CASSWGLAGGPPSDNEQFF	TGTGCCAGCAGCTGGGGACTAGCGGGGGGCCCTCCCTCGGACAATGAGCAGTTCTTC
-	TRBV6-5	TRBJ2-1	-	CASSKMTGLGDEQFF	TGTGCCAGCAGCAAGATGACAGGCCTGGGGGATGAGCAGTTCTTC
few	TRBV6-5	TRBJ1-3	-	CASKGQGGGNTIYF	TGTGCCAGCAAGGGTCAGGGCGGTGGAAACACCATATATTTT
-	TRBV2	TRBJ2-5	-	CASNIAARDQYF	TGTGCCAGCAATATAGCCGCGAGGGACCAGTACTTC
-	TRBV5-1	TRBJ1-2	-	CASRQLVTQGYTF	TGCGCCAGCAGGCAACTGGTCACACAGGGCTACACCTTC
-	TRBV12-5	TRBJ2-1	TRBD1	CASGPGTGGILFF	TGTGCTAGTGGTCCCGGGACAGGGGGAATACTGTTCTTC
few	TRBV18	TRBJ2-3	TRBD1	CASSRDRGLTDTQYF	TGTGCCAGCTCACGGGACAGGGGCCTCACAGATACGCAGTATTTT
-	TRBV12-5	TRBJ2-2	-	CASADTGELFF	TGTGCTAGTGCCGACACCGGGGAGCTGTTTTTT
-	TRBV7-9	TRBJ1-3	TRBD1	CASSSSTGGESSGNTIYF	TGTGCCAGCAGCTCGAGTACAGGGGGCGAGAGCTCTGGAAACACCATATATTTT
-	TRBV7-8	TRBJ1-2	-	CASSSPGGVDYGYTF	TGTGCCAGCAGCTCGCCGGGAGGGGTGGACTATGGCTACACCTTC
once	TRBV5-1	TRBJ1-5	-	CASSLRGQDQPQHF	TGCGCCAGCAGCTTGAGAGGTCAAGATCAGCCCCAGCATTTT
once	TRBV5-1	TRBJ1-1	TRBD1	CASSDIQGAEWTEAFF	TGCGCCAGCAGCGACATACAGGGGGCTGAGTGGACTGAAGCTTTCTTT
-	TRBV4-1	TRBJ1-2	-	CASSQDRGPNYGYTF	TGCGCCAGCAGCCAAGACAGGGGACCTAACTATGGCTACACCTTC
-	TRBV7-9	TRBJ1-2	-	CASSSPRQAYGYTF	TGTGCCAGCAGCTCCCCCAGACAGGCTTATGGCTACACCTTC
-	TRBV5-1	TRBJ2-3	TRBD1	CASSRTGAHTDTQYF	TGCGCCAGCAGCCGGACAGGGGCCCACACAGATACGCAGTATTTT
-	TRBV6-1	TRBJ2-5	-	CASSEYSQYQETQYF	TGTGCCAGCAGTGAATACTCGCAATACCAAGAGACCCAGTACTTC
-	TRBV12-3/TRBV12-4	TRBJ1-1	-	CASSLLEEAFF	TGTGCCAGCAGTTTATTAGAAGAAGCTTTCTTT
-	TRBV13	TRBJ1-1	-	CASSDGGGGGLNTEAFF	TGTGCCAGCAGCGACGGCGGTGGGGGGGGACTGAACACTGAAGCTTTCTTT
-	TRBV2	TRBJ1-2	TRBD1	CASKRQGEVYSYGYTF	TGTGCCAGCAAGAGACAGGGGGAGGTATATAGCTATGGCTACACCTTC
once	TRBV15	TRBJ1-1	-	CATSRDPSKEAFF	TGTGCCACCAGCAGAGATCCGAGTAAAGAAGCTTTCTTT